A selection of T cell receptor beta chains follows, all from one sample in a study of cytomegalovirus exposure and HLA in healthy donors. Using immunoSEQ multiplex PCR, the repertoire was profiled, and TCRdb retains in-frame clones only, with some absent. This table has just over 150,000 clones, 70% to 90% appearing once. Sequencing was done on a sample of PBMCs. The receptors come from a young woman in good health and CMV-seronegative. CDR3s include the opening cysteine and the closing phenylalanine or tryptophan. Clone size is stated in some rows and not others, as once, few, many or a class when expanded.

>-|TRBV2
CASSESGRAPNEQFF
>-|TRBV2
CASSSTRQGPQPQHF
>once|TRBV12-5
CASGLSVNYGYTF
>-|TRBV4-2
CASSSPLLGGSYEQYF
>-|TRBV5-4
CASWRANTGELFF
>-|TRBV2
CASSRERARGEKLFF
>-|TRBV29-1
CSGQPGQLSDTQYF
>-|TRBV28
CATERGQGLFYF
>-|TRBV11-2
CASSPASGGGNEQFF
>-|TRBV19
CAINRDRIDEQFF
>-|TRBV6-4
CASRLPGRGPYEQYF
>-|TRBV28
CASSAVMGLGSPLHF
>-|TRBV5-1
CASSLLGGEKLFF
>-|TRBV4-3
CASSLRTDQETQYF
>-|TRBV7-2
CASSPLGQGVNYGYTF
>-|TRBV5-1
CASSPGATTSGGEETQYF
>once|TRBV19
CASRPGQGASGELFF
>-|TRBV6-1
CASSEGGGVYEQYF
>-|TRBV2
CASGQASGTVYEQYF
>-|TRBV5-1
CASKVGGTDEQYF
>-|TRBV4-2
CASSQGAGGDDTQYF
>-|TRBV4-3
CASSQGNRGGETQYF
>few|TRBV19
CASSIDLDRSPGNEQFF
>-|TRBV5-1
CASSFGQGSSPLHF
>once|TRBV7-9
CASSLTGQQETQYF
>-|TRBV5-1
CASSSGTSGAPETQYF
>-|TRBV7-2
CASSRRRGSGKRYEQYF
>-|TRBV4-3
CASSQDNLASGSAETQYF
>-|TRBV7-2
CASRQWEGYEQYF
>-|TRBV5-4
CASSRSLAGGSYEQYF
>-|TRBV20-1
CSAPGDYEQYF
>-|TRBV28
CASSRGQGRGGYTF
>-|TRBV2
CASSEAKGAGGYTF
>-|TRBV18
CASSPDGGNTLAEQYF
>once|TRBV7-2
CASSLVILAGGYNEQFF
>-|TRBV10-2
CASIPPPEGRSYEQYF
>-|TRBV28
CASSPPGQGFSYEQYF
>-|TRBV23-1
CASSAGQKRPEQYF
>-|TRBV5-1
CASSPEGVLYEQYF
>-|TRBV28
CASSPTRGGAETQYF
>-|TRBV2
CASSAGQLLAKNIQYF
>-|TRBV9
CASSETGGVNEQFF
>-|TRBV10-3
CAISEQGVAGELFF
>-|TRBV7-9
CSSSSRLAGASTDTQYF
>-|TRBV7-9
CASSPPFRLGNEQYF